This TCR beta chain was profiled in a study of sequential checkpoint blockade in melanoma. Overall study: Patients were randomized 1:1 to nivolumab-then-ipilimumab or ipilimumab-then-nivolumab first-line. DNA from 91 pretreatment tumor samples underwent TCRβ immunosequencing. Study-level findings and limits: Tumor T-cell fraction and clonality correlated with PD-L1 and CD8+ counts.

V was cut by 4 bases and J by 0 bases, with 13 bases left in between. Germline lookup yields CDR1 LNHDA and CDR2 SQIVND (reference sequence). The CDR3 is 16 residues long. Assay: immunoSEQ multiplex PCR; the TCRdb copy retains only in-frame clones and omits some. This table has several thousand clones, less than 25% appearing once. Described treatment: randomized to nivolumab then ipilimumab (arm A) or the reverse (arm B). Patients had received no earlier DNA-damaging chemotherapy. Worth noting for this clone: What it recognizes is unknown.

The rearrangement uses TRBV19 and TRBJ2-1; tentatively, D is TRBD1 or TRBD2 (5 bases each). The clonotype was recovered from a human donor with melanoma. The sequencing here drew on tumor tissue (inferred from file names), taken from a patient given nivolumab and ipilimumab in sequence. The CDR3 DNA follows: TGTGCCAGTAGTAAGGGACGGAAGATCTCCTACAATGAGCAGTTCTTC. Translating it yields CASSKGRKISYNEQFF.